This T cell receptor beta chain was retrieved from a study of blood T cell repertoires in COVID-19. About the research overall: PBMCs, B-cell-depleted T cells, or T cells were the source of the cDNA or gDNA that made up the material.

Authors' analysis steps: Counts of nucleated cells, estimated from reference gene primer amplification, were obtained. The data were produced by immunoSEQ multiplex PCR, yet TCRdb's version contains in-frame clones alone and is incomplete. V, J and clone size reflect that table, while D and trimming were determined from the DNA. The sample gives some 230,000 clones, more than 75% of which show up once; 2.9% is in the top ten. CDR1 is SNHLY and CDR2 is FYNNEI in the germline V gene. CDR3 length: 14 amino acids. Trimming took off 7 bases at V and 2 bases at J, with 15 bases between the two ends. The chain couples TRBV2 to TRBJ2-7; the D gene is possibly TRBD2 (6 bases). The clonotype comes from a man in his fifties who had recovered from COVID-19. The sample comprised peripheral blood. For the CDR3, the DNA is TGTGCCAGCAAAGGTAGCGGAGATCCCTACGAGCAGTACTTC. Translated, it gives CASKGSGDPYEQYF.